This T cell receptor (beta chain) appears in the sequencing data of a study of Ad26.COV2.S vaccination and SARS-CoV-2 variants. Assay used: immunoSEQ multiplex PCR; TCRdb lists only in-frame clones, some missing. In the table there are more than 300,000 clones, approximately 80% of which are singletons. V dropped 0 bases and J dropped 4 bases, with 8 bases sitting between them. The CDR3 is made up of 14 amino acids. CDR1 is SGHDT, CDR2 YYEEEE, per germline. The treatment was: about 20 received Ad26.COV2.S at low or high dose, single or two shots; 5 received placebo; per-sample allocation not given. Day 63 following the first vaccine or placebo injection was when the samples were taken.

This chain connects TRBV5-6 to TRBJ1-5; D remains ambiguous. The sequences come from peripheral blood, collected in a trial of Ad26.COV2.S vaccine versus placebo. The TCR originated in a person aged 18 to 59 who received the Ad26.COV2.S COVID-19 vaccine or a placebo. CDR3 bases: TGTGCCAGCAGCTTGGGGGTCGTTAATCAGCCCCAGCATTTT. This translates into CASSLGVVNQPQHF. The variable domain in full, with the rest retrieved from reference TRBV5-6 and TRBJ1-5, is DAGVTQSPTHLIKTRGQQVTLRCSPKSGHDTVSWYQQALGQGPQFIFQYYEEEERQRGNFPDRFSGHQFPNYSSELNVNALLLGDSALYLCASSLGVVNQPQHFGDGTRLSIL.